The 24 T cell receptor beta chains listed next were all sequenced from one sample in a study of blood T cells in healthy people across ages. Then a second PCR, running roughly 6 to 11 cycles, was carried out with a sample-barcoded 5' primer and a J-beta primer mix. In TCRdb, the 5' RACE reads were re-called with MiXCR into one record per CDR3 protein. The sample records over 550,000 distinct CDR3 sequences, less than 35% being singletons. Sequenced material: blood. Every receptor here comes from a woman at least 80 years old in good health.

V and J are TRBV27 and TRBJ2-1; D not certain. Trimming stripped 3 bases from V and 3 bases from J, with 12 bases between. CDR1 is MNHEY and CDR2 is SMNVEV in the germline V gene (reference sequence). The CDR3 loop spans 15 amino acids. In DNA, the CDR3 is TGTGCCAGCAGTTTGCGAGGCCCTCGCTACAATGAGCAGTTCTTC. Protein sequence: CASSLRGPRYNEQFF.

This clonotype has ten or more counts. This rearrangement joins TRBV6-2 or TRBV6-3 to TRBJ2-3; D not resolved. Trimming took off 8 bases at V and 2 bases at J, with 8 bases between the two ends. Germline CDR1 and CDR2: MNHEY and SVGEGT. The CDR3 covers 12 residues. In nucleotides, the CDR3 is TGTGCCAGCCGGTTTACCACAGATACGCAGTATTTT. Translation: CASRFTTDTQYF.

This clonotype occurred many times. The chain employs TRBV7-9 and TRBJ2-3, with D possibly matching TRBD2 (6 bases). Trimming left V 6 bases short and J 7 bases short, with 17 bases between. CDR3 length: 14 residues. The germline gives CDR1 SEHNR, CDR2 FQNEAQ (reference sequence). DNA of the CDR3: TGTGCCAGCAGTTCCATACTAGCTTTGAATACGCAGTATTTT. It encodes CASSSILALNTQYF.

Worth noting for this clonotype: A read error may explain this, as a much larger clone is one base away. The chain recombines TRBV6-4 with TRBJ1-2; the D gene is possibly TRBD1 (5 bases). Germline V CDR1 and CDR2: MRHNA, SNTAGT. The CDR3 totals 13 residues. This CDR3 is CASNGRQNYDYTF. DNA of the CDR3: TGTGCCAGCAACGGACGACAGAACTATGACTACACCTTC.

This clonotype was counted between two and nine times. The chain has TRBV25-1 and TRBJ2-2, with TRBD1 identical over 7 bases. This CDR3 is built from 16 residues. The junction had 10 bases not matched to a gene; V was cut back by 2 bases and J by 7 bases. The germline CDR1 and CDR2 sequences are MGHDK and SYGVNS. The CDR3 nucleotides are TGTGCCAGCAGTGAAACACGGACAGGAAGAGACGGGGAGCTGTTTTTT. As protein: CASSETRTGRDGELFF.

V and J are TRBV28 and TRBJ1-2; D is unresolved. The CDR3 sequence is 11 residues long. Germline V CDR1 and CDR2: MDHEN, SYDVKM. CDR3 sequence reads: CVIRTNYGYTF. CDR3 in DNA: TGTGTTATAAGGACTAACTATGGCTACACCTTC.

This clonotype was detected ten times or more. The rearrangement links TRBV28 to TRBJ2-1; 8 bases are a match to TRBD2. The CDR3 consists of 19 residues. V was clipped by 4 bases and J by 8 bases; unmatched bases: 22. Germline V gene lookup returns CDR1 MDHEN and CDR2 SYDVKM. The CDR3 loop reads CASSSRLGTGTSRGHEQFF. The CDR3 DNA sequence: TGTGCCAGCAGTTCCAGACTTGGAACCGGGACTAGTAGAGGTCATGAGCAGTTCTTC.

As concerns this clonotype: It may be a read error: a sequence one base away is much more abundant. The chain couples TRBV20-1 to TRBJ2-6, with D possibly matching TRBD2 (6 bases). In germline, CDR1 is DFQATT, CDR2 SNEGSKA (reference sequence). V was pared by 5 bases and J by 9 bases, with 14 bases between. CDR3 length equals 13 residues. The CDR3 spells CSAVDWGGNVLTF. CDR3 bases: TGCAGTGCTGTCGACTGGGGAGGCAACGTCCTGACTTTC.

This clonotype was picked up a small number of times. The rearrangement joins TRBV20-1 to TRBJ1-5; D might be TRBD1 (5 bases). CDR1 DFQATT and CDR2 SNEGSKA come from the germline V gene (reference sequence). Between the trimmed V and J ends, which lost 2 bases and 4 bases, there was a span of 18 bases. The CDR3 has 16 amino acids. In nucleotides, the CDR3 is TGCAGTGCTAGAAAACCCTCCCTCGACAGAAATCAGCCCCAGCATTTT. Translation gives CSARKPSLDRNQPQHF.

There are many counts of this clonotype. The CDR3 is CASSSLAGGPGANVLTF. For the CDR3, the DNA is TGTGCCAGCAGTTCCCTAGCGGGGGGGCCTGGGGCCAACGTCCTGACTTTC. V gene TRBV6-2 or TRBV6-3 combines with J gene TRBJ2-6; 12 positions agree with TRBD2. The germline V gene has CDR1 MNHEY and CDR2 SVGEGT. The CDR3 runs to 17 residues. J lost 2 bases, V lost 4 bases, and 3 bases had no gene match.

This clonotype has a count of ten or more. The chain recombines TRBV29-1 with TRBJ2-6, with D maybe TRBD2 (5 bases). Between the trimmed V and J ends, which lost 3 bases and 0 bases, there was a span of 9 bases. The length of the CDR3 is 15 residues. The germline V gene encodes CDR1 SQVTM and CDR2 ANQGSEA. CDR3 residues: CSVDSGSSGANVLTF. The CDR3 DNA reads TGCAGCGTTGACTCTGGGAGCTCTGGGGCCAACGTCCTGACTTTC.

This clonotype was found a few times. The chain joins TRBV7-9 to TRBJ1-5, with TRBD1 identical over 9 bases. Germline trimming cut 5 bases from V and 7 bases from J; bases unmatched to any gene: 12. The CDR3 totals 16 residues. CDR1 and CDR2 from the germline V gene are SEHNR and FQNEAQ (reference sequence). The CDR3 sequence is CASSDGTGWGVQPQHF. The CDR3 nucleotides read TGTGCCAGCAGCGATGGGACAGGGTGGGGGGTGCAGCCCCAGCATTTT. The whole variable domain, filled in from reference TRBV7-9 and TRBJ1-5, reads DTGVSQNPRHKITKRGQNVTFRCDPISEHNRLYWYRQTLGQGPEFLTYFQNEAQLEKSRLLSDRFSAERPKGSFSTLEIQRTEQGDSAMYLCASSDGTGWGVQPQHFGDGTRLSIL.

As to this clonotype: One junction end does not reproduce the germline sequence, and a read error may be involved. The chain employs TRBV5-1 and TRBJ2-6; TRBD2 is a possible D gene (6 bases). CDR3 length: 17 residues. Germline V gene sequence: CDR1 SGHRS, CDR2 YFSETQ. The CDR3 here is CASSLEGLLSGANVWTF. The CDR3 region has the DNA TGCGCCAGCAGTTTGGAGGGTCTGCTCTCTGGGGCCAACGTCTGGACTTTC.

This clonotype was found a few times. This chain joins TRBV18 and TRBJ1-1, with TRBD1 identical over 9 bases. The CDR3 has 15 amino acids. Per the germline V gene, CDR1 is KGHSH and CDR2 is LQKENI. The ends lost 6 bases at V and 4 bases at J; junction bases unmatched: 9. CDR3 protein: CASSPATGGRTEAFF. CDR3 nucleotides: TGTGCCAGCTCCCCCGCGACAGGGGGTCGCACTGAAGCTTTCTTT.

Note on this clonotype: Being one base from a much bigger clone, this may be a read error. The V call is TRBV14, the J call TRBJ2-4; no clear D. From germline, CDR1 is SGHDN and CDR2 FVKESK. CDR3 length: 11 amino acids. This CDR3 reads CASSQDQTQDF. In DNA form, the CDR3 reads TGTGCCAGCAGCCAAGATCAGACCCAGGACTTC.

For this clonotype: This may stem from a read error, because a much larger clone lies one nucleotide away. V usage is TRBV7-7 and J usage is TRBJ2-1; 8 bases are shared with TRBD2. This CDR3 is built from 12 residues. Germline V gives CDR1 SSHAT, CDR2 FNYEAQ (reference sequence). CDR3 DNA: TGTGTCAGCAGCCCCGGGGGGGGTGAGCAGTTCTTC. Amino acid sequence: CVSSPGGGEQFF.

Ten or more counts support this clonotype. V and J are TRBV20-1 and TRBJ2-5; 10 bases match TRBD2. CDR1 DFQATT and CDR2 SNEGSKA come from the germline V gene (reference sequence). Unmatched junction bases numbered 1, after V lost 1 base and J lost 5 bases. The CDR3 runs to 13 residues. CDR3 nucleotide sequence: TGCAGTGCTAGAGGGGGACTAGCGGAGACCCAGTACTTC. It is translated as CSARGGLAETQYF.

This clonotype showed up many times. The chain carries TRBV5-1 and TRBJ2-1; 11 bases align to TRBD2. Trimming cost V 1 base and J 2 bases; bases outside gene matches: 17. Germline CDR1 and CDR2: SGHRS and YFSETQ. This CDR3 spans 21 amino acids. The CDR3 reads CASSLWGVGGLSGGAYNEQFF. For the CDR3, the DNA is TGCGCCAGCAGCTTGTGGGGGGTCGGCGGCCTTAGCGGGGGGGCCTACAATGAGCAGTTCTTC. The entire variable domain, with the rest obtained from reference TRBV5-1 and TRBJ2-1, is as follows: KAGVTQTPRYLIKTRGQQVTLSCSPISGHRSVSWYQQTPGQGLQFLFEYFSETQRNKGNFPGRFSGRQFSNSRSEMNVSTLELGDSALYLCASSLWGVGGLSGGAYNEQFFGPGTRLTVL.

A few counts support this clonotype. The chain links TRBV2 to TRBJ1-6; D might be TRBD1 (6 bases). The CDR3 is 14 amino acids. In germline, CDR1 is SNHLY, CDR2 FYNNEI. Trimming removed 10 bases at V and 9 bases at J, with 19 bases between. The CDR3, as DNA: TGTGCCACTATGACAGGTGGAGTATCTTCACCCCTCCACTTT. Encoded protein: CATMTGGVSSPLHF. Using reference TRBV2 and TRBJ1-6 for the parts outside the CDR3, the full variable domain is EPEVTQTPSHQVTQMGQEVILRCVPISNHLYFYWYRQILGQKVEFLVSFYNNEISEKSEIFDDQFSVERPDGSNFTLKIRSTKLEDSAMYFCATMTGGVSSPLHFGNGTRLTVT.

This clonotype was detected only a few times. Given a much more abundant clone one base away, this may be a read error. This rearrangement joins TRBV18 to TRBJ2-7; 12 positions match TRBD2. Germline lookup yields CDR1 KGHSH and CDR2 LQKENI. V was clipped by 3 bases and J by 7 bases; unmatched bases: 7. The CDR3 contains 15 residues. CDR3 DNA sequence: TGTGCCAGCTCACCTACTAGCGGGGGGAATAATGAGCAGTACTTC. This encodes CASSPTSGGNNEQYF.

The table lists this clonotype with many counts. J is TRBJ2-5 and V is TRBV20-1; 11 positions agree with TRBD1. Germline CDR1 DFQATT, CDR2 SNEGSKA (reference sequence). This CDR3 region has 15 residues. The trim removed 6 bases at V and 4 bases at J, leaving 10 bases unmatched. In nucleotides, the CDR3 is TGCAGTGCCACTACGGGACAGGGGGAAGGAGAGACCCAGTACTTC. This encodes CSATTGQGEGETQYF.

This clonotype was recorded only once. A far larger clone is a single base away, which makes a read error likely. The rearrangement joins TRBV4-2 to TRBJ1-2; D is unclear. The germline CDR1 and CDR2 sequences are LGHNA and YNFKEQ. The CDR3 sequence is 11 residues long. Trimming cost V 7 bases and J 8 bases, with 11 bases left between them. CDR3 coding DNA: TGTGCCAGCACCCATGGTAGGGGCTACACCTTC. It specifies CASTHGRGYTF.

In the case of this clonotype: One base away lies a much larger clone, so this may be a sequencing read error. V usage is TRBV6-1 and J usage is TRBJ1-5, with TRBD1 as a possible D gene (6 bases). Germline V lookup: CDR1 MNHNS, CDR2 SASEGT. V gave up 7 bases and J gave up 4 bases, with 17 bases separating them. The CDR3 contains 15 residues. CDR3: CASMVSLGGNQPQHF. The DNA for the CDR3 is TGTGCCAGCATGGTATCGTTAGGGGGAAATCAGCCCCAGCATTTT.

Worth noting for this clonotype: A much larger clone lies one base from this, so it may be a read error. This chain uses TRBV6-1 with TRBJ2-7; 10 bases are shared with TRBD2. The CDR3 has 14 amino acids. V lost 6 bases to trimming and J lost 6 bases; unmatched junction nucleotides: 8. Germline V lookup: CDR1 MNHNS, CDR2 SASEGT. CDR3 nucleotides: TGTGCCAGCAGACCAGCGGGGGGGCTTCGCGAGCAGTACGTC. This sequence encodes CASRPAGGLREQYV.